A single sample is the source of the 28 T cell receptor beta chains below, sequenced in a study of blood T cells in healthy people across ages. Next came a second PCR, run for about 7 to 11 cycles, which used a sample-barcoded 5' primer along with a J-beta primer mix. MiXCR, run by TCRdb on the 5' RACE reads, gives a single entry per CDR3 protein. The repertoire consists of hundreds of thousands of distinct CDR3 sequences, with around 52% occurring once and the leading ten covering approximately 15%. The sample taken for sequencing was blood. Receptor source: a woman older than 75 in good health.

The V call is TRBV5-8, the J call TRBJ2-1; D gene uncertain. V gave up 6 bases and J gave up 0 bases, with 19 bases separating them. The CDR3 has 17 amino acids. Looked up from germline, CDR1 is SGHTS and CDR2 is YDEGEE. CDR3 sequence: CASTLLGLSHSYNEQFF. CDR3 DNA: TGTGCCAGCACCCTACTCGGGCTATCGCACTCCTACAATGAGCAGTTCTTC.

This clonotype was seen a few times. The rearrangement uses TRBV28 and TRBJ1-5; D is undetermined. The V and J ends lost 8 bases and 4 bases respectively, with 18 bases between them. Germline values: CDR1 MDHEN, CDR2 SYDVKM. CDR3 length: 15 residues. The CDR3 sequence: CASRLAWGTNQPQHF. The DNA for the CDR3 is TGTGCCAGCCGACTCGCCTGGGGAACGAATCAGCCCCAGCATTTT.

This clonotype was counted at least ten times. The chain employs TRBV20-1 and TRBJ2-1; TRBD1 aligns across 7 bases. CDR3 length: 16 amino acids. V dropped 1 base and J dropped 7; count of bases not matched to a gene: 13. Per the germline V gene, CDR1 is DFQATT and CDR2 is SNEGSKA (reference sequence). The CDR3 is CSARALLRQGGNEQFF. As DNA, the CDR3 is TGCAGTGCTAGAGCCCTCCTTCGACAGGGCGGTAATGAGCAGTTCTTC.

Note on this clonotype: A much larger clone differs from this one at a single base, so this may be a read error. The chain is built from TRBV28 and TRBJ2-5; no definite D call. The CDR3 has 11 residues. Germline CDR1 MDHEN, CDR2 SYDVKM. The ends were cut back, 10 bases at V and 12 bases at J, with 18 bases in the middle. The CDR3 here is CATGFMYEKYF. CDR3 DNA sequence: TGTGCCACGGGCTTTATGTACGAGAAGTACTTC.

A note on this clonotype: At one of its ends the junction is not consistent with the germline gene, which may arise from a read error. The chain employs TRBV24-1 and TRBJ2-1, with a possible D match to TRBD2 (5 bases). The CDR3 is made up of 13 amino acids. Germline V gives CDR1 KGHDR, CDR2 SFDVKD. As DNA, the CDR3 is TGTGCCTCCGTTGGAGGTACGTACAGTGAGCAGTTCTTC. Encoded protein: CASVGGTYSEQFF.

The chain couples TRBV6-1 to TRBJ2-7; D possibly corresponds to TRBD2 (6 bases). V was pared by 3 bases and J by 3 bases, with 15 bases between. The CDR3 extends over 15 amino acids. Germline CDR1 reads MNHNS; CDR2 reads SASEGT. CDR3 protein: CASSEAAGTYYEQYF. As DNA, the CDR3 is TGTGCCAGCAGTGAGGCTGCGGGAACCTACTACGAGCAGTACTTC.

This clonotype showed up many times. An end of the junction does not agree with germline; a read error may underlie this. The genes are TRBV5-1 and TRBJ2-7; tentatively, D is TRBD1 (5 bases). Germline lookup yields CDR1 SGHRS and CDR2 YFSETQ. The CDR3 contains 13 residues. The CDR3 bases are TGCGCCAGCAGCACGGACACATCCTCCGAGCAGTACTTC. Its translation: CASSTDTSSEQYF.

There are a few counts of this clonotype. The chain's CDR3 is CSADQAGATDTQYF. DNA of the CDR3: TGCAGCGCAGATCAGGCAGGGGCTACAGATACGCAGTATTTT. The V and J genes are TRBV29-1 and TRBJ2-3, with a tentative D call TRBD1 (6 bases). CDR1 is SQVTM, CDR2 ANQGSEA, per germline. The length of the CDR3 is 14 residues. The V end was cut by 7 bases, the J end by 3 bases, with 17 bases between.

This clonotype was found many times. The chain couples TRBV20-1 to TRBJ2-3, with D possibly being TRBD1 (6 bases). The V gene lost 0 bases and the J gene lost 2 bases, with 9 bases spanning the gap. The CDR3 has 14 residues. CDR1 and CDR2 (germline): DFQATT, SNEGSKA (reference sequence). CDR3: CSARDQGITDTQYF. CDR3 bases: TGCAGTGCTAGAGATCAGGGGATCACAGATACGCAGTATTTT.

The rearrangement links TRBV29-1 to TRBJ2-1; a possible D gene is TRBD2 (6 bases). The CDR3 is made up of 12 amino acids. The germline V gene has CDR1 SQVTM and CDR2 ANQGSEA. CDR3 amino acids: CTTAAGLNEQFF. The CDR3 DNA reads TGCACCACCGCGGCGGGACTGAATGAGCAGTTCTTC.

A few counts support this clonotype. Written as DNA, the CDR3 is TGTGCCAGCAGCGTAGACTTACCAGGCCCCGGGTCTACTGAAGCTTTCTTT. This sequence encodes CASSVDLPGPGSTEAFF. The chain uses TRBV9 and TRBJ1-1, with unresolved D. Germline CDR1 SGDLS, CDR2 YYNGEE. The CDR3 covers 17 residues. V was cut by 0 bases and J by 5 bases, with 20 bases left in between.

This clonotype turned up a few times. The chain has TRBV20-1 and TRBJ2-5; 8 nucleotides agree with TRBD2. CDR3 length equals 16 residues. Germline CDR1 is DFQATT and CDR2 is SNEGSKA (reference sequence). The V segment lost 0 bases and the J segment 4 bases; nucleotides outside the gene matches: 10. The CDR3 region is CSARDPNSGGVETQYF. In DNA, the CDR3 is TGCAGTGCTAGAGATCCCAACAGCGGGGGTGTAGAGACCCAGTACTTC.

This clonotype was recorded at least ten times. The V gene is TRBV28, the J gene TRBJ2-5, with D perhaps TRBD1 (6 bases). Germline assignment: CDR1 MDHEN and CDR2 SYDVKM. Trimming pared 4 bases from V and 5 bases from J, leaving 17 bases between. The CDR3 has 15 residues. CDR3 residues: CASSSLQGLGETQYF. The CDR3 DNA is TGTGCCAGCAGTTCCCTACAGGGTCTGGGGGAGACCCAGTACTTC.

Remarks on this clonotype: This clone may be a read error of a much larger clone one base away. CDR3 nucleotides: TGTGCCAACATACCCACACGGATGAACACTGAAGCTTTCTTT. Encoded protein: CANIPTRMNTEAFF. V gene TRBV12-3 or TRBV12-4 combines with J gene TRBJ1-1; D remains unclear. Trimming removed 10 bases at V and 0 bases at J, with 15 bases between. The CDR3 runs 14 residues.

This clonotype was counted between two and nine times. This chain links TRBV12-3 or TRBV12-4 with TRBJ2-2; TRBD2 agrees at 8 bases. The ends lost 5 bases at V and 6 bases at J; junction bases unmatched: 5. The CDR3 runs to 14 residues. CDR3 DNA: TGTGCCAGCAGTCTCGGGGGGGCCGCCGGGGAGCTGTTTTTT. It encodes CASSLGGAAGELFF.

The chain uses TRBV6-5 and TRBJ1-2, with 7 bases that match TRBD1. Trimming cost V 6 bases and J 3 bases; bases outside gene matches: 7. The germline V gene has CDR1 MNHEY and CDR2 SVGAGI. This CDR3 is built from 14 residues. CDR3 protein: CASRRGQGDYGYTF. The DNA of the CDR3 is TGTGCCAGCAGAAGGGGCCAGGGGGACTATGGCTACACCTTC.

This clonotype was recorded a few times. A much larger clone lies a single base off, so this may be a read error. The CDR3 here is CSATGTSGRSYNEQYF. The CDR3 coding sequence is TGCAGTGCAACCGGGACTAGCGGCCGATCTTACAATGAGCAGTACTTC. V and J are TRBV20-1 and TRBJ2-7, with 11 nucleotides matching TRBD2. This CDR3 comprises 16 residues. V shed 6 bases and J 7 bases; nucleotides not matched to a gene: 17. CDR1 and CDR2 from the germline V gene are DFQATT and SNEGSKA (reference sequence).

This sequence joins TRBV9 and TRBJ1-3; D gene ambiguous. This CDR3 is built from 13 residues. Trimming pared 0 bases from V and 4 bases from J, leaving 5 bases between. The V gene's germline CDR1 is SGDLS and CDR2 YYNGEE. Here the CDR3 reads CASSVATGNTIYF. The CDR3 nucleotides are TGTGCCAGCAGCGTAGCTACAGGAAACACCATATATTTT.

The V call is TRBV12-3 or TRBV12-4, the J call TRBJ2-2; a possible D gene is TRBD1 (7 bases). This CDR3 has 15 residues. Trimming shortened V by 6 bases and J by 4 bases, and 15 bases separated the two germline ends. This CDR3 is CASRWTGGATGELFF. For the CDR3, the DNA is TGTGCCAGCAGGTGGACAGGAGGGGCCACCGGGGAGCTGTTTTTT.

CDR3 DNA: TGTGCCAGCAGCTTAGGGGGGACAGGGGCCTATGGCTACACCTTC. This sequence encodes CASSLGGTGAYGYTF. The chain has TRBV7-6 and TRBJ1-2; 10 nucleotides align to TRBD1. Germline CDR1 SGHVS, CDR2 FNYEAQ. Trimming cost V 1 base and J 4 bases; bases outside gene matches: 3. The CDR3 is made up of 15 amino acids.

Turning to this clonotype: One base away lies a much larger clone, so this may be a sequencing read error. The J gene is TRBJ2-5, the V gene TRBV10-3; D gene unclear. Looked up from germline, CDR1 is ENHRY and CDR2 is SYGVKD. The CDR3 consists of 14 residues. V was shortened by 4 bases and J by 5 bases, with 14 bases between the two germline ends. CDR3 loop: CAISGRMGQETQYF. DNA of the CDR3: TGTGCCATCAGTGGCCGAATGGGTCAGGAGACCCAGTACTTC.

The chain joins TRBV29-1 to TRBJ2-7, with a tentative D call TRBD2 (6 bases). This CDR3 region has 13 residues. V was cut by 3 bases and J by 4 bases, with 13 bases left in between. Germline loops: CDR1 SQVTM, CDR2 ANQGSEA. In nucleotides, the CDR3 is TGCAGCGTTGATTCGTCCGGAGGGTACGAGCAGTACTTC. Translating it yields CSVDSSGGYEQYF.

The sample holds many counts of this clonotype. This chain joins TRBV5-1 and TRBJ2-4, with D possibly matching TRBD2 (5 bases). Trimming left V 3 bases short and J 10 bases short, with 17 bases between. The CDR3 consists of 14 residues. Germline V CDR1 and CDR2: SGHRS, YFSETQ. The CDR3 loop is CASSSISGSSIQYF. The CDR3 bases are TGCGCCAGCAGCTCGATTTCGGGGAGTTCAATTCAGTACTTC.

The chain combines TRBV27 with TRBJ2-1; 8 bases agree with TRBD2. The CDR3 has 15 amino acids. The ends lost 4 bases at V and 8 bases at J; junction bases unmatched: 10. The germline CDR1 and CDR2 sequences are MNHEY and SMNVEV (reference sequence). As DNA, the CDR3 is TGTGCCAGCAGTTCATGGGGAAGCGGGAGTGATGAGCAGTTCTTC. Translated: CASSSWGSGSDEQFF.

The chain uses TRBV20-1 and TRBJ2-4; tentative D call: TRBD2 (6 bases). The J call may be incorrect, as the DNA end agrees better with TRBJ2-7. This CDR3 spans 15 amino acids. In germline, CDR1 is DFQATT, CDR2 SNEGSKA (reference sequence). In DNA form, the CDR3 reads TGCAGTGCTAGAGATCCCGGGGGAAGGCTTTACGAGCAGTACTTC. This encodes CSARDPGGRLYEQYF.

This clonotype was counted many times. The chain uses TRBV12-3 or TRBV12-4 and TRBJ2-4, with D unresolved. This CDR3 region has 16 residues. V shed 2 bases and J shed 0 bases, with 11 bases lying between them. Here the CDR3 reads CASSLNQGLAKNIQYF. DNA of the CDR3: TGTGCCAGCAGTTTAAACCAAGGGTTAGCCAAAAACATTCAGTACTTC.

This clonotype was recorded many times. The rearrangement joins TRBV20-1 to TRBJ1-2; D unclear. Trimming stripped 6 bases from V and 8 bases from J, with 22 bases between. The CDR3 spans 14 residues. CDR1 and CDR2 (germline): DFQATT, SNEGSKA (reference sequence). CDR3: CSAVLEGSGRGYTF. CDR3 bases: TGCAGTGCGGTTCTGGAGGGTTCCGGACGAGGCTACACCTTC.

The CDR3 DNA is TGTGCCAGCAAGGTGGGAGGGCTTAGCAATCAGCCCCAGCATTTT. Amino acids: CASKVGGLSNQPQHF. The chain carries TRBV2 and TRBJ1-5; D uncertain. V lost 7 bases and J lost 0, with 13 bases in between. The CDR3 spans 15 residues. Germline CDR1 reads SNHLY; CDR2 reads FYNNEI. Filled out from reference TRBV2 and TRBJ1-5, the complete variable domain reads EPEVTQTPSHQVTQMGQEVILRCVPISNHLYFYWYRQILGQKVEFLVSFYNNEISEKSEIFDDQFSVERPDGSNFTLKIRSTKLEDSAMYFCASKVGGLSNQPQHFGDGTRLSIL.